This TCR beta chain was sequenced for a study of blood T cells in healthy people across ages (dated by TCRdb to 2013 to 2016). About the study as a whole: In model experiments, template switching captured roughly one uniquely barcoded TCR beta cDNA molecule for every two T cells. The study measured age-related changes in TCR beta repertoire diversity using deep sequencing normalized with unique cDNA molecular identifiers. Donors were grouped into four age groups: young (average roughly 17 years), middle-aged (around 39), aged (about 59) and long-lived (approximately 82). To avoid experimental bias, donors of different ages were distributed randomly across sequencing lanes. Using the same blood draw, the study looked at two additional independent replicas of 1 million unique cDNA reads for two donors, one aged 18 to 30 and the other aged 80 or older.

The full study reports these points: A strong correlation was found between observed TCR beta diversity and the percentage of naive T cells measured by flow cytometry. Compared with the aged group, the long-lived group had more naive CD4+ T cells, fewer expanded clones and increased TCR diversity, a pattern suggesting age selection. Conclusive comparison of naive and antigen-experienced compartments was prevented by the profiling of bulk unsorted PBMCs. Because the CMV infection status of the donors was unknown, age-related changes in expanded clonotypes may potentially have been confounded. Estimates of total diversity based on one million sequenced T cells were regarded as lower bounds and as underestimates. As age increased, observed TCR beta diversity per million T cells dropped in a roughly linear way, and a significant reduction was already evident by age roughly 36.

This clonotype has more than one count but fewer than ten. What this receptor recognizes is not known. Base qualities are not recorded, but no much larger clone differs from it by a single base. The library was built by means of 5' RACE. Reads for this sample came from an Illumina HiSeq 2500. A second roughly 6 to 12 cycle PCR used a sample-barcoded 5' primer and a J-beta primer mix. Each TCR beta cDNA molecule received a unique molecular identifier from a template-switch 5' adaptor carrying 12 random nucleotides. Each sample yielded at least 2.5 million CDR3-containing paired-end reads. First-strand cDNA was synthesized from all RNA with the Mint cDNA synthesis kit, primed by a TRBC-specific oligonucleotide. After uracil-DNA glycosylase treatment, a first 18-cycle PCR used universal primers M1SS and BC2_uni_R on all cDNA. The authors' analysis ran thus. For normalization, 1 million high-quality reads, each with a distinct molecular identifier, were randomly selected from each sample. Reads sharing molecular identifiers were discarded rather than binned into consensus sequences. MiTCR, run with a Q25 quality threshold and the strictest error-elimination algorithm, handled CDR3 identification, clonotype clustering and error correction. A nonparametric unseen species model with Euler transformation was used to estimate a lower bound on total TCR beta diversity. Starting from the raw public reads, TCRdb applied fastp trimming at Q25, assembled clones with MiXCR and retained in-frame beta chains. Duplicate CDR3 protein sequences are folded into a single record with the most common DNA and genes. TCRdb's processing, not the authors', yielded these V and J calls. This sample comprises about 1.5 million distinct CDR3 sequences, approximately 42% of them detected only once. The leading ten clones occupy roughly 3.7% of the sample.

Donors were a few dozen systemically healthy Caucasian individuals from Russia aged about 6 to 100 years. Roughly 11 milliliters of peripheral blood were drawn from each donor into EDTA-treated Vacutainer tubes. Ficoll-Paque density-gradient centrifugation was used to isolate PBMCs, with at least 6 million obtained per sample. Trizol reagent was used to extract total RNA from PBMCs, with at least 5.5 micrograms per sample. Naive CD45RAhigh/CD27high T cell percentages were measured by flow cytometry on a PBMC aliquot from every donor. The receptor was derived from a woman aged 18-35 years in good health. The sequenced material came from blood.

The DNA is as follows: TGCAGTGCTAGAGGGGACGGCGAGGGCTACACCTTC. Translated, it gives CSARGDGEGYTF. The chain couples TRBV20-1 to TRBJ1-2; a weak D assignment points to TRBD1 (5 bases agree). V sheds 1 base and J sheds 8 bases, leaving 11 bases between their ends. The CDR3 measures 12 amino acids from cysteine to phenylalanine. The retained sequence is limited to the CDR3, 36 bases, with the frame set at the first base. From a lookup of the germline V gene (reference sequence), CDR1 and CDR2 are DFQATT and SNEGSKA.